This section outlines one T cell receptor (beta chain) sequence together with its context. Antigen: not known. The conserved phenylalanine or tryptophan normally closing the CDR3 is absent here, so this likely arose from a read error. It is unclear where the CDR3 begins or ends on the DNA, so no DNA is shown, and the CDR3 is as TCRdb lists it. Amplification of TCR beta CDR3 regions was performed using RNA transcripts as template. With the HTBI primer set, the TCR CDR3 went through a first round of RT-PCR. TCRdb analysed the multiplex PCR reads with MiXCR anew, one entry per CDR3 protein. The repertoire consists of around 600,000 distinct CDR3 sequences, with 45% occurring once and the leading ten covering less than 9.5%. These data originate in a study of T cells in Graves' hyperthyroidism and ophthalmopathy. Study-wide points: In the blood, most expanded thyroid clonotypes above 0.001 appeared as well. Stable hyperthyroidism was separated from ophthalmopathy by a model based on 13 V-J features.

The CDR3 length is 13 residues, termini included. Per the germline V gene, CDR1 is MNHNS and CDR2 is SASEGT. The chain carries TRBV6-1 and TRBJ2-7; the DNA was not compared with TRBD2, the D call given in the table. Sequenced material: peripheral blood or thyroid tissue (not recorded which). The source is an adult man with Graves' disease, either hyperthyroidism or ophthalmopathy (not recorded which). CDR3: CASSSGLALGWGL.